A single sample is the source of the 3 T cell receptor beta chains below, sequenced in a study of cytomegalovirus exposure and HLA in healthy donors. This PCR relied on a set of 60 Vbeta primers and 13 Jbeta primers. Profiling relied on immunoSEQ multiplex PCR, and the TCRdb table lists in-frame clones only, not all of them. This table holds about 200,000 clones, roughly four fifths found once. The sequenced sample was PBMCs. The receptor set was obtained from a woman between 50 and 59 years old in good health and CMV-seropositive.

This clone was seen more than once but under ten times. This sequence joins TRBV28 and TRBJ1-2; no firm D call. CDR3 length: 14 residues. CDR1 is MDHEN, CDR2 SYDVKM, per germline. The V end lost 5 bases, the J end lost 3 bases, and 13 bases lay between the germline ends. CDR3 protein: CASSPPATYYGYTF. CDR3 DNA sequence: TGTGCCAGCAGTCCCCCCGCGACATACTATGGCTACACCTTC.

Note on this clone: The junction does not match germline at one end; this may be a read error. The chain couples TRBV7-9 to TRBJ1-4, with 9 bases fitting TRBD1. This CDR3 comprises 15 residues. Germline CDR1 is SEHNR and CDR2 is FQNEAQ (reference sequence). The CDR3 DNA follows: TGTTCCAGCAGCTGGGGGACAGGGAATGGTGAAAAACTGTTTTTT. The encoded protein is CSSSWGTGNGEKLFF.

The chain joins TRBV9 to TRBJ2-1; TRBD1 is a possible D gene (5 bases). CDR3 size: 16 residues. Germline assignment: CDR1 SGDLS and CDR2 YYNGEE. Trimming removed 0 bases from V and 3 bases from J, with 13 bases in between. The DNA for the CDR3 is TGTGCCAGCAGCGTAGAGAGTTGGCAGGGCTACAATGAGCAGTTCTTC. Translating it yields CASSVESWQGYNEQFF.